One sample yielded the 22 T cell receptor beta chains listed below, sequenced in a study of identifying expanded T cells in peripheral blood (dated 2019 in TCRdb). The library was produced with the immunoSEQ multiplex PCR assay. TCRdb took over this immuneACCESS table, retaining in-frame rearrangements with V and J assigned. Such tables are incomplete; in checked studies, under half of the missing clones stem from an unresolved V gene, and the remainder is unexplained. The sample table contains about 100,000 clones; only one count was recorded for 75% to 90% of them. Of the sample, around 6% falls within the top ten clones. Sequenced input: blood. These receptors were obtained from a person aged 18 to 70 in good health.

The chain employs TRBV9 and TRBJ2-3, with 8 bases aligning to TRBD1. This CDR3 is 15 amino acids long. V shed 2 bases, J shed 4 bases, and the junction held 6 bases outside the gene matches. Germline V gives CDR1 SGDLS, CDR2 YYNGEE. CDR3: CASSVQGALADTQYF. For the CDR3, the DNA is TGTGCCAGCAGCGTCCAGGGGGCCCTCGCAGATACGCAGTATTTT.

This rearrangement joins TRBV5-4 to TRBJ2-7; maybe TRBD1 (5 bases). Germline CDR1 SGHNT, CDR2 YYREEE (reference sequence). The V end was cut by 4 bases, the J end by 3 bases, with 14 bases between. The CDR3 is 14 amino acids. CDR3 sequence reads: CASSPPGADYEQYF. Here the CDR3 DNA reads TGTGCCAGCAGCCCCCCTGGGGCAGACTACGAGCAGTACTTC.

The V gene is TRBV6-1, the J gene TRBJ2-2, with a possible D match to TRBD1 (6 bases). Germline V CDR1 and CDR2: MNHNS, SASEGT. Trimming took 7 bases from V and 4 from J, leaving 16 bases between them. The CDR3 runs to 15 residues. The CDR3 bases are TGTGCCAGCACGTCTTCAGGGGCAGGCACCGGGGAGCTGTTTTTT. Its protein is CASTSSGAGTGELFF.

Turning to this clone: At one boundary the junction diverges from the germline segment, which might be a read error. The genes are TRBV5-5 and TRBJ2-1, with 7 bases identical to TRBD2. The CDR3 extends over 14 amino acids. Germline assignment: CDR1 SGHKS and CDR2 YYEKEE (reference sequence). This CDR3 reads CASSPWAGRAEQFF. DNA of the CDR3: TGCGCCAGCAGCCCTTGGGCAGGGAGGGCCGAGCAGTTCTTC.

The chain uses TRBV6-5 and TRBJ1-2; no clear D gene. The V gene lost 0 bases and the J gene lost 3 bases, with 8 bases spanning the gap. Germline CDR1 and CDR2: MNHEY and SVGAGI. CDR3 length equals 14 residues. This CDR3 reads CASSYSFRYYGYTF. CDR3 bases: TGTGCCAGCAGTTACTCTTTCAGATACTATGGCTACACCTTC.

This clone was counted between two and nine times. The chain is built from TRBV25-1 and TRBJ1-4; 7 bases agree with TRBD1. Per germline, CDR1 MGHDK and CDR2 SYGVNS. There are 16 residues in the CDR3. The V segment lost 1 base and the J segment 7 bases; nucleotides outside the gene matches: 9. The CDR3 DNA follows: TGTGCCAGCAGTGAATCAAGGGGACAGTTATTTGAAAAACTGTTTTTT. This translates into CASSESRGQLFEKLFF.

The chain combines TRBV5-1 with TRBJ2-7; possibly TRBD1 for D (6 bases). Trimming cost V 0 bases and J 7 bases, with 17 bases left between them. CDR3 size: 15 residues. Per germline, CDR1 SGHRS and CDR2 YFSETQ. The CDR3 DNA is TGCGCCAGCAGCTTGGTCCCAGGGGAGTTTCGGGAGCAGTACTTC. Amino acid sequence: CASSLVPGEFREQYF.

This clone was seen just once. The chain couples TRBV5-1 to TRBJ2-2; 7 nucleotides match TRBD2. Germline CDR1 and CDR2: SGHRS and YFSETQ. The CDR3 totals 17 residues. Unmatched junction bases numbered 7, after V lost 2 bases and J lost 0 bases. As DNA, the CDR3 is TGCGCCAGCAGCTTCGGGGGGTCAAGGGCGAACACCGGGGAGCTGTTTTTT. As protein: CASSFGGSRANTGELFF.

This clone has only one observation. The chain carries TRBV7-2 and TRBJ2-6; the D call may be TRBD1 or TRBD2 (5 bases each). CDR1 and CDR2 from the germline V gene are SGHTA and FQGNSA. This CDR3 contains 17 residues. Trimming shortened V by 7 bases and J by 0 bases, and 16 bases separated the two germline ends. The CDR3 sequence is CASTSGTSYSGANVLTF. CDR3 DNA sequence: TGTGCCAGCACCTCCGGGACGTCCTACTCTGGGGCCAACGTCCTGACTTTC.

This clone has just a few counts. The chain carries TRBV7-3 and TRBJ2-1; 11 bases agree with TRBD2. Germline trimming cut 5 bases from V and 9 bases from J; bases unmatched to any gene: 3. Germline V gene lookup returns CDR1 SGHTA and CDR2 FQGTGA. The CDR3 contains 13 residues. CDR3 DNA sequence: TGTGCCAGCAGCAGTCTAGCGGGGGGTGAGCAGTTCTTC. It encodes CASSSLAGGEQFF.

The chain combines TRBV4-1 with TRBJ1-5; 7 nucleotides align to TRBD1. J was trimmed by 7 bases and V by 6 bases; bases with no gene match: 15. CDR1 MGHRA and CDR2 YSYEKL come from the germline V gene. The CDR3 is 16 residues long. The CDR3 bases are TGCGCCAGCAGAGTTAGTTCGGAACAGGGGAAACAGCCCCAGCATTTT. Amino acid sequence: CASRVSSEQGKQPQHF.

The J gene is TRBJ1-1, the V gene TRBV10-3; D gene uncertain. Germline V gives CDR1 ENHRY, CDR2 SYGVKD. The ends were cut back, 6 bases at V and 1 base at J, with 6 bases in the middle. The CDR3 has 12 residues. The CDR3 DNA reads as TGTGCCATCAGAGGCGCGAACACTGAAGCTTTCTTT. The encoded protein is CAIRGANTEAFF.

The V call is TRBV4-3, the J call TRBJ2-2; D unresolved. Germline-derived CDR1 and CDR2 are LGHNA and YSLEER. The CDR3 runs to 14 residues. Deletions cut 2 bases from V and 8 bases from J, with 12 bases between. The CDR3: CASSQSLSPGELFF. In DNA, the CDR3 is TGCGCCAGCAGCCAAAGTCTTTCCCCGGGGGAGCTGTTTTTT.

The V call is TRBV15, the J call TRBJ1-2; D may be TRBD1 (6 bases). The V gene's germline CDR1 is LNHNV and CDR2 YYDKDF (reference sequence). This CDR3 is built from 20 residues. V lost 6 bases to trimming and J lost 0 bases, with 29 bases between them. In DNA form, the CDR3 reads TGTGCCACCAGACATCTCCGGAGTACAGGACAGTCCTTAGCTAACTATGGCTACACCTTC. It yields the protein CATRHLRSTGQSLANYGYTF.

The chain has TRBV5-1 and TRBJ2-7; 8 positions agree with TRBD2. V was pared by 3 bases and J by 7 bases, with 18 bases of the junction left unmatched. The CDR3 totals 17 residues. Per germline, CDR1 SGHRS and CDR2 YFSETQ. The CDR3, as DNA: TGCGCCAGCAGCTCCGGGACCGGCGGGACTAGGGGGTGGGAGCAGTACTTC. Translated: CASSSGTGGTRGWEQYF.

The V gene is TRBV9, the J gene TRBJ2-2, with D possibly being TRBD1 or TRBD2 (5 bases each). Trimming pared 3 bases from V and 6 bases from J, leaving 12 bases between. Germline V CDR1 and CDR2: SGDLS, YYNGEE. The CDR3 loop spans 14 amino acids. CDR3 nucleotides: TGTGCCAGCAGCGCCCATGGGGGTCCCGGGGAGCTGTTTTTT. Its protein product is CASSAHGGPGELFF.

The gene calls are TRBV4-2 and TRBJ1-1, with 10 bases matching TRBD1. V shed 2 bases, J shed 10 bases, and the junction held 13 bases outside the gene matches. This CDR3 comprises 16 residues. The germline V gene encodes CDR1 LGHNA and CDR2 YNFKEQ. The CDR3 region is CASSQTSDRGTVRAFF. CDR3 bases: TGTGCCAGCAGCCAAACATCGGACAGGGGGACGGTCAGAGCTTTCTTT.

Here the CDR3 DNA reads TGTGCCAGCAGTTACGGCCCCGATTCACCCCTCCACTTT. This translates into CASSYGPDSPLHF. This chain uses TRBV6-5 with TRBJ1-6; D is unresolved. Germline V gene data show CDR1 as MNHEY and CDR2 as SVGAGI. This CDR3 has 13 residues. Trimming pared 2 bases from V and 8 bases from J, leaving 7 bases between.

Comments on this clone: Other DNA sequences in this sample translate to the same CDR3. The chain links TRBV5-6 to TRBJ1-1, with a possible D match to TRBD1 (5 bases). CDR1 and CDR2 from the germline V gene are SGHDT and YYEEEE. This CDR3 region has 14 residues. V lost 1 base and J lost 3, with 10 bases in between. CDR3 residues: CASSLRQGYTEAFF. The CDR3 DNA follows: TGTGCCAGCAGCTTGCGTCAGGGCTACACTGAAGCTTTCTTT.

The chain employs TRBV30 and TRBJ2-3; 16 nucleotides match TRBD2. V lost 3 bases to trimming and J lost 5 bases; unmatched junction nucleotides: 5. Germline V gene lookup returns CDR1 GTSNPN and CDR2 SVGIG (reference sequence). The CDR3 is 16 amino acids. The CDR3 spells CAWRGTSGGAVDTQYF. CDR3 DNA: TGTGCCTGGAGAGGGACTAGCGGGGGGGCCGTAGATACGCAGTATTTT.

The chain couples TRBV11-3 to TRBJ2-6; D might be TRBD1 (6 bases). Germline lookup yields CDR1 SGHNT and CDR2 YENEEA. The CDR3 extends over 16 amino acids. V lost 6 bases and J 2 bases, leaving 14 bases between the germline ends. The CDR3 DNA is TGTGCCAGCAGTCTCCAGGGGCCTCCTGGGGCCAACGTCCTGACTTTC. As protein: CASSLQGPPGANVLTF.

This chain links TRBV6-6 with TRBJ2-2; D perhaps matches TRBD1 (6 bases). Germline CDR1 and CDR2: MNHNY and SVGAGI (reference sequence). V lost 5 bases to trimming and J lost 1 base, with 14 bases between them. The CDR3 length is 16 residues. This CDR3 is CASSPSGTKNTGELFF. As DNA, the CDR3 is TGTGCCAGCAGTCCGTCCGGGACAAAGAACACCGGGGAGCTGTTTTTT.